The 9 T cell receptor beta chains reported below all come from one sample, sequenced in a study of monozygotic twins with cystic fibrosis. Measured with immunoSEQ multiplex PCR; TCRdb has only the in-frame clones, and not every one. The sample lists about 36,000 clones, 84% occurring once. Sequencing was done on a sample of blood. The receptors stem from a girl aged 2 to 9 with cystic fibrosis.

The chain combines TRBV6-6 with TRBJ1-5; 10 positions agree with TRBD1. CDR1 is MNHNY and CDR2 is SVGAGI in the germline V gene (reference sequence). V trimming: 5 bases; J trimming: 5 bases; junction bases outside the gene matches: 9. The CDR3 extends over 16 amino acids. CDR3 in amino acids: CASSHGGTGEYQPQHF. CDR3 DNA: TGTGCCAGCAGTCACGGCGGGACAGGGGAGTATCAGCCCCAGCATTTT.

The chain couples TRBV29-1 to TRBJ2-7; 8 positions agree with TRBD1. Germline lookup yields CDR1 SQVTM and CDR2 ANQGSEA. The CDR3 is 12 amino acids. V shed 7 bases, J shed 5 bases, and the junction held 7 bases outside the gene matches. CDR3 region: CSGRTGFNEQYF. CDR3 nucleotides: TGCAGCGGACGGACAGGGTTCAACGAGCAGTACTTC.

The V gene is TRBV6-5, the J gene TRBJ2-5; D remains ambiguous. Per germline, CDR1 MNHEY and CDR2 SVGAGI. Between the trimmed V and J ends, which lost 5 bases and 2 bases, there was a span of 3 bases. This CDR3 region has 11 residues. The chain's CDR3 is CASSTQETQYF. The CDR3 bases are TGTGCCAGCAGTACACAAGAGACCCAGTACTTC.

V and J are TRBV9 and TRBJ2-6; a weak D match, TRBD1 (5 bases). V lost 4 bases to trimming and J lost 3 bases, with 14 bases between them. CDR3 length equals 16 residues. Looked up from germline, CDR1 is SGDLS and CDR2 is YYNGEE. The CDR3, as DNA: TGTGCCAGCAGCATGATAGGGGCAAGTGGGGCCAACGTCCTGACTTTC. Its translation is CASSMIGASGANVLTF. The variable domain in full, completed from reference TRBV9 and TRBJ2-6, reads DSGVTQTPKHLITATGQRVTLRCSPRSGDLSVYWYQQSLDQGLQFLIQYYNGEERAKGNILERFSAQQFPDLHSELNLSSLELGDSALYFCASSMIGASGANVLTFGAGSRLTVL.

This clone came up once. The CDR3 region has the DNA TGTGCCAGCTCACCGGGGCCAGGGGGAGAGACCCAGTACTTC. Translated, it gives CASSPGPGGETQYF. The V call is TRBV18, the J call TRBJ2-5, with 7 bases identical to TRBD1. Germline V gene lookup returns CDR1 KGHSH and CDR2 LQKENI. J was trimmed by 4 bases and V by 3 bases; bases with no gene match: 5. The CDR3 runs to 14 residues.

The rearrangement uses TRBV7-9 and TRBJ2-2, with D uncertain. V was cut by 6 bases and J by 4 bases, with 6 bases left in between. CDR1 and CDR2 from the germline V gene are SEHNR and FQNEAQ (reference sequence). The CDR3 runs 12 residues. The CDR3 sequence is CASSRPTGELFF. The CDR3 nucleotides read TGTGCCAGCAGTAGACCCACCGGGGAGCTGTTTTTT.

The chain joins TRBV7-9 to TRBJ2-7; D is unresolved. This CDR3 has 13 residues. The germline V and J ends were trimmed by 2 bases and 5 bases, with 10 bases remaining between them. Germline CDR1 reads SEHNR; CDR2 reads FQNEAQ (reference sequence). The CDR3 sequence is CASSLFTAHEQYF. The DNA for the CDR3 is TGTGCCAGCAGCTTATTTACAGCCCACGAGCAGTACTTC.

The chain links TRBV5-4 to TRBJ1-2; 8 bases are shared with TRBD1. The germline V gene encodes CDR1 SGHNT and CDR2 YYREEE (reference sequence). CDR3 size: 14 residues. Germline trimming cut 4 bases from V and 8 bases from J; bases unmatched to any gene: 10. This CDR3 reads CASSDTGGREGYTF. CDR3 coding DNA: TGTGCCAGCAGCGATACAGGGGGAAGGGAAGGCTACACCTTC.

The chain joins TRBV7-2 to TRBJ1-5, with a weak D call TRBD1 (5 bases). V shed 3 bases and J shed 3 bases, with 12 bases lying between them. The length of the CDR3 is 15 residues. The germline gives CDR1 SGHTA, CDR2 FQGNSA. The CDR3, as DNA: TGTGCCAGCAGCTTCAAGGGGCAGGTCAATCAGCCCCAGCATTTT. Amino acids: CASSFKGQVNQPQHF.